This T cell receptor (beta chain) was sequenced in a study of T cell responses to AZD1222 COVID-19 vaccine (dated by TCRdb to 2020 to 2023). Background on the whole study: AZD1222 recipients whose second dose came at about 4 weeks and those whose second dose came at about 12 weeks were combined into one group, since spike-specific TCR depth and breadth did not differ between the two schedules. A total of approximately 240 trial participants underwent TCR sequencing, of whom some 210 received two doses of AZD1222 and approximately 25 received two doses of the MenACWY control vaccine. Trial participants were enrolled by age into 18-55, 56-69 and 70-plus year subgroups, with 148, 28 and 57 TCR-sequenced participants respectively. The investigation overall reported the following: Reportedly, close to half of the unique spike-specific TCRs recognized epitopes lying outside the regions that are mutated in the B.1.351 and B.1.1.7 variants. The 56-69-year group was small, and its depth increase did not reach significance, likely because of low power. Vaccine-associated CD4 TCRs spanned the whole spike protein, with dominant responses in regions 160-218 and 743-854. Only five or six AZD1222 recipients were SARS-CoV-2 seropositive at baseline, limiting conclusions about previously exposed vaccinees. After two AZD1222 doses, spike-specific TCR breadth and depth were significantly higher than at day 0 and than in MenACWY recipients. No day 14 peak-response samples were available, so repertoires were characterized only after the peak T cell response. Most participants were white British and females outnumbered males, and the authors suggested that clonal diversity may have been underestimated.

The CDR3 regions of human TCRbeta chains were analyzed by immunosequencing. Per the authors' processing: TCRs in the repertoires were compared against a reference library of SARS-CoV-2-specific TCRs that had been generated with the MIRA antigen-specificity platform. Breadth was defined as the fraction of unique TCRs that were SARS-CoV-2-associated. Depth was defined as the fraction of total T cells that were SARS-CoV-2-associated. Using the MIRA data, every spike-specific TCR was mapped to the spike region that the TCR reacted to and assigned to either a CD4 or a CD8 class. Log10-transformed breadth and depth values were compared by one-way ANOVA with Sidak's multiple comparisons tests. The table was pulled from immuneACCESS by TCRdb, which kept in-frame rearrangements only. Such tables lose some clones; where checked, under half of the loss comes from unresolved V genes, and the rest has no known cause. Clone size and V and J calls were adopted from that table, with D and trimming inferred from the DNA. The sample table shows some 54,000 clones, and 87% are seen once. Clones ranked in the top ten supply 3.9% of the sample.

The time point label corresponds to: baseline before first vaccination. Samples from vaccinated people were obtained from the UK trials COV001 and COV002, which included a single-blind randomized controlled phase 2/3 trial of AZD1222 (ChAdOx1 nCoV-19) in healthy adults. For TCRbeta chain sequencing, PBMC samples from trial participants were taken at day 0 and at day 28 after the second dose. Concerning this clone: The antigen it recognizes is unknown. No much larger clone is present one base from it, and per-base qualities are unavailable.

This sequence originates from an adult in good health. The material sequenced was peripheral blood, taken on day 0 of AZD1222 vaccination.

The CDR3 region reads CASSTQTGYSGNTIYF. The sequence in DNA is TGTGCCAGCAGTACCCAGACAGGATACTCTGGAAACACCATATATTTT. In this chain, TRBV6-2 or TRBV6-3 is recombined with TRBJ1-3, with TRBD1 as a weak D call on 6 bases. There are 16 amino acids in the CDR3, from cysteine to phenylalanine inclusive. Of all the DNA, just the CDR3 is kept, 48 bases in frame from base 1. The CDR1 and CDR2 encoded by the germline V gene are MNHEY and SVGEGT. V and J are truncated by 5 bases and 0 bases respectively, leaving an intervening sequence of 14 bases.